Below, one T cell receptor (beta chain) is given with its context. The antigen remains undetermined. Donors showed nominal health when sampled, although they likely had unrecorded immune exposures. V lost 1 base and J lost 6, with 13 bases in between. Germline V gene lookup returns CDR1 MGHRA and CDR2 YSYEKL. The CDR3 is made up of 15 amino acids. These data are taken from a study of cytomegalovirus exposure and HLA in healthy donors. Primers: 60 Vbeta forward and 13 Jbeta reverse. Assay used: immunoSEQ multiplex PCR; TCRdb lists only in-frame clones, some missing. The sample holds roughly 190,000 clones, around four fifths seen once. Findings of the study overall: TCR beta chain V- and J-gene trimming was linked, in a later analysis, to a missense variant in DCLRE1C. Across HLA loci, a later analysis found differing TCR association rates, with DRB1 most and HLA-C fewest. Cytomegalovirus-associated TCR beta chains were listed, numbering some 170.

This clonotype was sampled from a woman between 45 and 65 years old in good health and CMV-seropositive. The sequencing sample was made of PBMCs. V and J are TRBV4-1 and TRBJ2-4; possible D gene TRBD2, 6 bases. The CDR3 spells CASSQGDTGGNIQYF. The CDR3, as DNA: TGCGCCAGCAGCCAAGGTGATACCGGGGGAAACATTCAGTACTTC.